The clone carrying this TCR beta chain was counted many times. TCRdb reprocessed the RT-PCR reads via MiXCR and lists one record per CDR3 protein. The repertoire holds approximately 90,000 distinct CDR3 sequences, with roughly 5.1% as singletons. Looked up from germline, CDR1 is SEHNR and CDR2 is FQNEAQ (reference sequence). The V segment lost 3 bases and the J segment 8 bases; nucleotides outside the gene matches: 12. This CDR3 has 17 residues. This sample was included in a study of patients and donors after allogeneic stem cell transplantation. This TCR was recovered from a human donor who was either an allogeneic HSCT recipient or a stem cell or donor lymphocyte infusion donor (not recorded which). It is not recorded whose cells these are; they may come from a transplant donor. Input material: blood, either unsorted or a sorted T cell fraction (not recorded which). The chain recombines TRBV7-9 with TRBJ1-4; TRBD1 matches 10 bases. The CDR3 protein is CASSLRQGARVHEKLFF. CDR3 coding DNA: TGTGCCAGCAGCTTGCGACAGGGGGCGCGAGTCCACGAAAAACTGTTTTTT.